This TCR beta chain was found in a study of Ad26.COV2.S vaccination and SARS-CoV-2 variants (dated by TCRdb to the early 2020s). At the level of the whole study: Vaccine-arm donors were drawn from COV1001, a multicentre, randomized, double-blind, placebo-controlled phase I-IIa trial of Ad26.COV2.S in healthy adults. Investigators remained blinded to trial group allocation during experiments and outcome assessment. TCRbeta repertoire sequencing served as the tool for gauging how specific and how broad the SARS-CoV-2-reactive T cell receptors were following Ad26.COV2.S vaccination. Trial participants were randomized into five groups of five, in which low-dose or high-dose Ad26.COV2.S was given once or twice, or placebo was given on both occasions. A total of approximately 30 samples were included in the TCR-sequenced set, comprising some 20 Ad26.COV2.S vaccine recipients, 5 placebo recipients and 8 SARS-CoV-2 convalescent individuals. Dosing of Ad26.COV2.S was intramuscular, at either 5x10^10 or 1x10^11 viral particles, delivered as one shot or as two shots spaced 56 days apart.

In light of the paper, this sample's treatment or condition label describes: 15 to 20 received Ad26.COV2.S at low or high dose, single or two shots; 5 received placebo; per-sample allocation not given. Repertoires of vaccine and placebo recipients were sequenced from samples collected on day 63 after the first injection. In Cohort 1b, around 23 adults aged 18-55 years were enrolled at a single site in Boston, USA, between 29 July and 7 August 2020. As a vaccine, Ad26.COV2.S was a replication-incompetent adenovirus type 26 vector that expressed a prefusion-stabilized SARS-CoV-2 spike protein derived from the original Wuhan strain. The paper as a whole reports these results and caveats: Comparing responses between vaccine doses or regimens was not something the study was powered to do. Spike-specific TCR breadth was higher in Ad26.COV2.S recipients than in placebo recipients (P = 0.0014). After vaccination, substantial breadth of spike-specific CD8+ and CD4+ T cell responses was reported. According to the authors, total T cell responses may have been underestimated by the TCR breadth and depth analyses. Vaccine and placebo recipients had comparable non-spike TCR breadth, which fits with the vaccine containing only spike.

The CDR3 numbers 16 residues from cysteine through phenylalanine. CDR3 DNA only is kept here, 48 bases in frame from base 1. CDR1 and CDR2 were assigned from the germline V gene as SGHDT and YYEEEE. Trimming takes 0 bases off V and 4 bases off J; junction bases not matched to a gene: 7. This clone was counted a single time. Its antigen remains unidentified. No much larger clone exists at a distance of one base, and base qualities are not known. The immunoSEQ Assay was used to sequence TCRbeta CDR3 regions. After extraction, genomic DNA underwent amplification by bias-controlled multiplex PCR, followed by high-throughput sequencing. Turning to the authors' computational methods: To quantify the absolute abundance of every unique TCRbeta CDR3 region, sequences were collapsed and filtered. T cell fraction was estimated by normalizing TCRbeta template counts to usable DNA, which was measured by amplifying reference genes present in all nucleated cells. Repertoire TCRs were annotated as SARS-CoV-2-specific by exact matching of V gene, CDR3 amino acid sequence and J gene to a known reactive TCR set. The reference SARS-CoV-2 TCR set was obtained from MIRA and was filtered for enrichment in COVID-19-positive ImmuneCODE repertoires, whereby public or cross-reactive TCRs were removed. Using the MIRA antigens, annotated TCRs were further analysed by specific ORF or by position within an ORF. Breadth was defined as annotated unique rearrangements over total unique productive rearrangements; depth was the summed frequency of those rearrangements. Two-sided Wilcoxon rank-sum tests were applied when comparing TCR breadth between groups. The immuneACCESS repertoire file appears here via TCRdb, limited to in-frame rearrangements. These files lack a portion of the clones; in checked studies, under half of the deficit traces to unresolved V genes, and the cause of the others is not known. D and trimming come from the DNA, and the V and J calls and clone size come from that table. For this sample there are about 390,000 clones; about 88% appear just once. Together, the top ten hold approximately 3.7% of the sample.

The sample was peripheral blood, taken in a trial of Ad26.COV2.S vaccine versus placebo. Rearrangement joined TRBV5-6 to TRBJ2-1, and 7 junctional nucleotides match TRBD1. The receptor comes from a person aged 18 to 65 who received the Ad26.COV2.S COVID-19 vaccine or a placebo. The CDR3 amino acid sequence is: CASSLVRTGLYNEQFF. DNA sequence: TGTGCCAGCAGCTTGGTCCGGACAGGCTTATACAATGAGCAGTTCTTC.